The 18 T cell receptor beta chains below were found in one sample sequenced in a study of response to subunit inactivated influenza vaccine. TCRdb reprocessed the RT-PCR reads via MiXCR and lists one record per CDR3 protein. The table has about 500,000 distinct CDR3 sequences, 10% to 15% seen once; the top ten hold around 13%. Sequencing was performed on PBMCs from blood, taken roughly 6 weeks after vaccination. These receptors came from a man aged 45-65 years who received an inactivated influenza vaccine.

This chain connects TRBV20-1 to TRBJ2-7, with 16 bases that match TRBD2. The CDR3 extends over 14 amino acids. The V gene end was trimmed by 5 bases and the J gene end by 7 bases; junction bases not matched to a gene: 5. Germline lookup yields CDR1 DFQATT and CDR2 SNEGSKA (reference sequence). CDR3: CSAGTGLAGGEQYF. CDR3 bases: TGCAGTGCTGGGACGGGACTAGCGGGAGGGGAGCAGTACTTC.

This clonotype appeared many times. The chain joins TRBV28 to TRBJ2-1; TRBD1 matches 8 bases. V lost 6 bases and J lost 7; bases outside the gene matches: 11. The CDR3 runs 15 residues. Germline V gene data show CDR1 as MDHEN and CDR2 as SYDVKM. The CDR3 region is CASSIDRGIRNEQFF. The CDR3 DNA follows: TGTGCCAGCAGCATAGACAGGGGAATCAGGAATGAGCAGTTCTTC.

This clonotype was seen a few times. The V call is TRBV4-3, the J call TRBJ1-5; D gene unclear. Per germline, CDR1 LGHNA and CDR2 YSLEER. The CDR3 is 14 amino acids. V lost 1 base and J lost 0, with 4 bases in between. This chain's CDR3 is CASSQALSNQPQHF. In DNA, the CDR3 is TGCGCCAGCAGCCAAGCACTTAGCAATCAGCCCCAGCATTTT.

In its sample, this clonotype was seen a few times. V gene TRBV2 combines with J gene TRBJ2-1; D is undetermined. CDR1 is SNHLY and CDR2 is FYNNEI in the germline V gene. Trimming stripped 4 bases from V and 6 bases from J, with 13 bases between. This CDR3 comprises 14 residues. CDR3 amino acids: CASSVRVRINEQFF. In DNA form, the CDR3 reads TGTGCCAGCAGTGTCCGGGTCCGAATCAATGAGCAGTTCTTC. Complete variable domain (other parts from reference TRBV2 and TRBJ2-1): EPEVTQTPSHQVTQMGQEVILRCVPISNHLYFYWYRQILGQKVEFLVSFYNNEISEKSEIFDDQFSVERPDGSNFTLKIRSTKLEDSAMYFCASSVRVRINEQFFGPGTRLTVL.

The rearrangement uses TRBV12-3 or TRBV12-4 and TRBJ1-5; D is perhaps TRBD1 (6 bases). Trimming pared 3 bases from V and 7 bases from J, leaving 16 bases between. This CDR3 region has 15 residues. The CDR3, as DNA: TGTGCCAGCAGTTTTCCACAGGGCGAAAGGCAGCCCCAGCATTTT. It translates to CASSFPQGERQPQHF.

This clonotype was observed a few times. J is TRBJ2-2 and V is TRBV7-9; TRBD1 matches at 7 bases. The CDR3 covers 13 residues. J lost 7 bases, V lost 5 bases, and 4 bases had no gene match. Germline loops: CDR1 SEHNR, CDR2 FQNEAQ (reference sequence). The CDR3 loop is CASSPQGSGELFF. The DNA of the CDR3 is TGTGCCAGCAGCCCACAGGGGAGCGGGGAGCTGTTTTTT.

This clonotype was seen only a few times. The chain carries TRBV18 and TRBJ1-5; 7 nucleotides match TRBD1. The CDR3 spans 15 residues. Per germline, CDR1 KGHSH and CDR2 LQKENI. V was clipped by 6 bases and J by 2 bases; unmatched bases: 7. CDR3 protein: CASSPGGTGNQPQHF. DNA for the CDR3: TGTGCCAGCTCGCCCGGGGGGACAGGCAATCAGCCCCAGCATTTT.

CDR3 region: CASSLYWREGPYNEQFF. DNA for the CDR3: TGTGCCAGCAGCTTATATTGGCGGGAGGGCCCCTACAATGAGCAGTTCTTC. V gene TRBV7-2 combines with J gene TRBJ2-1; 9 nucleotides match TRBD2. Germline CDR1 and CDR2: SGHTA and FQGNSA. This CDR3 region has 17 residues. The J segment lost 2 bases and the V segment lost 2 bases, leaving 7 bases of the junction unmatched.

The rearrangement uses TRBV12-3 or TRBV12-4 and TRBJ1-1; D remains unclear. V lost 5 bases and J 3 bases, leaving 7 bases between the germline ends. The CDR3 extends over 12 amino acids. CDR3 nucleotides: TGTGCCAGCAGTGCCTTGCACACTGAAGCTTTCTTT. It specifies CASSALHTEAFF.

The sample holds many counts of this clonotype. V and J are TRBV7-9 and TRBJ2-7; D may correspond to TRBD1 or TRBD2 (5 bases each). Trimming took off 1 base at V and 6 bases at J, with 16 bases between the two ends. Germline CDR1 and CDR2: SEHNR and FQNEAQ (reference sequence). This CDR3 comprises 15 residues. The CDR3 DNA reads TGTGCCAGCAGCTTAGTCCTTGAGGGGCTGAGCGAGCAGTACTTC. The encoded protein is CASSLVLEGLSEQYF.

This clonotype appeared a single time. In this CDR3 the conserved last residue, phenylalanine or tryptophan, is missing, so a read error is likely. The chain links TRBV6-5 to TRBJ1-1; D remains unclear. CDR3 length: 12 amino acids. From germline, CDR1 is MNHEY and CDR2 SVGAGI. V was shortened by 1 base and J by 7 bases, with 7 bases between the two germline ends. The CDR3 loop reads CASSYLGNEAFL. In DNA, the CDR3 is TGTGCCAGCAGTTACTTGGGCAATGAAGCTTTCCTT.

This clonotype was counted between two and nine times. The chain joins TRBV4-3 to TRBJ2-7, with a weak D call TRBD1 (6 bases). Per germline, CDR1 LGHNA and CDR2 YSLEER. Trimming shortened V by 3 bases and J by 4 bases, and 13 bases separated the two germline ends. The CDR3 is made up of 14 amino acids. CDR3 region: CASSQDPTGYEQYF. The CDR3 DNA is TGCGCCAGCAGCCAGGACCCTACAGGGTACGAGCAGTACTTC.

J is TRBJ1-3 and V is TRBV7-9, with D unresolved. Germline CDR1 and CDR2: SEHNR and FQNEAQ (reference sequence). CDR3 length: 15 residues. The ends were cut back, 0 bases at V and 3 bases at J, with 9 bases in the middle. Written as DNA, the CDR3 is TGTGCCAGCAGCTTAGCAGGGTATGATGGAAACACCATATATTTT. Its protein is CASSLAGYDGNTIYF.

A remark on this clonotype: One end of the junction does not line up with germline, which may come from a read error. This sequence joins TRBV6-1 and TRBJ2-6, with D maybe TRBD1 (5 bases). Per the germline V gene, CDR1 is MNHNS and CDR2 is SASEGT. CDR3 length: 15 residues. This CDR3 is CASTVIGSGANVLIF. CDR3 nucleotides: TGTGCCAGCACAGTTATCGGCTCTGGGGCCAACGTCCTGATTTTC.

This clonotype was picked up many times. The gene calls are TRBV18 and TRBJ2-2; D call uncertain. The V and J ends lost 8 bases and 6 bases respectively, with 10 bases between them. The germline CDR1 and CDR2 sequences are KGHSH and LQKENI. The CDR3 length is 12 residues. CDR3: CASSPTSGELFF. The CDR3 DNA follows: TGTGCCAGCAGCCCTACATCCGGGGAGCTGTTTTTT.

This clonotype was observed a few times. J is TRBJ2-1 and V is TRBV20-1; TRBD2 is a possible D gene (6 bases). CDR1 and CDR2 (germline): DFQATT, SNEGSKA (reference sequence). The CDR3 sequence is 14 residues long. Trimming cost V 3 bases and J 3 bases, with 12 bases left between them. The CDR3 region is CSARGGTFYNEQFF. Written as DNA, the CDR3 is TGCAGTGCTAGGGGCGGGACTTTCTACAATGAGCAGTTCTTC.

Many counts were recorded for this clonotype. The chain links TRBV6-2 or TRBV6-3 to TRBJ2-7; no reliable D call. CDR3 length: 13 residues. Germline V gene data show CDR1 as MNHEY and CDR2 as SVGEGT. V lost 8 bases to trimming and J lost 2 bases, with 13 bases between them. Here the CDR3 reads CASLRGGTYEQYF. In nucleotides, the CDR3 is TGTGCCAGCCTCCGCGGCGGAACCTACGAGCAGTACTTC.

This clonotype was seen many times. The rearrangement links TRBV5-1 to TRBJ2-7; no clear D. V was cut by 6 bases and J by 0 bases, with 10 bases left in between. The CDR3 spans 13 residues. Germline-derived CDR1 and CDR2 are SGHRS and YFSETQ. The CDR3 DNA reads TGCGCCAGCAATCTTGACGGCTCCTACGAGCAGTACTTC. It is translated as CASNLDGSYEQYF.